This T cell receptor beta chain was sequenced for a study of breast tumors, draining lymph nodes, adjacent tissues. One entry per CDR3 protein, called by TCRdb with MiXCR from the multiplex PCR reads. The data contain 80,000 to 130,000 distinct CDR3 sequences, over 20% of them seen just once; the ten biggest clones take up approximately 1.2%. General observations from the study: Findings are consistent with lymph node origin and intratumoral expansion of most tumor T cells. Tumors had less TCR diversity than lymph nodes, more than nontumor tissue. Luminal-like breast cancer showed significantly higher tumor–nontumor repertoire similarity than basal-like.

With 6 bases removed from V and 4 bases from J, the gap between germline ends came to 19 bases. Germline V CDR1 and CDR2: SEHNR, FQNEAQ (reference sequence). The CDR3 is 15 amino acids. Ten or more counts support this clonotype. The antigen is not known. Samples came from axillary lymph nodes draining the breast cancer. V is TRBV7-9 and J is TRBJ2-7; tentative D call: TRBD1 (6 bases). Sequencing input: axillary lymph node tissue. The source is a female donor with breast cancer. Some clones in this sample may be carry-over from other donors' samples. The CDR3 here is CASRGTNHRVYEQYF. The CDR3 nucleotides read TGTGCCAGCAGGGGGACAAACCACAGGGTATACGAGCAGTACTTC.